This TCR beta chain was captured in a study of T cells in Graves' hyperthyroidism and ophthalmopathy. Findings and caveats of the study: Among thyroid clonotypes expanded above 0.001, most also appeared in blood.

Stable Graves' hyperthyroidism denoted no ophthalmopathy progression over 18 months. The study enrolled patients aged 18 to 65 with newly diagnosed hyperthyroidism of under 2 months' duration. The investigators amplified TCR beta CDR3 regions from RNA transcripts. A set of HTBI primers served as the primers for a first-round RT-PCR of the TCR CDR3. Using its own MiXCR run on the multiplex PCR reads, TCRdb lists one record per CDR3 protein. There are hundreds of thousands of distinct CDR3 sequences in the sample; 13% to 15% occur only once, and roughly 10% lies in the top ten. Ten or more counts support this clonotype. Its antigen is still unknown. In germline, CDR1 is SGHTA, CDR2 FQGNSA. This CDR3 contains 13 residues. Unmatched junction bases numbered 5, after V lost 3 bases and J lost 6 bases.

The sample comprised blood. The TCR originated in a woman under 30 with Graves' hyperthyroidism. The chain employs TRBV7-2 and TRBJ2-7; 7 nucleotides match TRBD1. CDR3 nucleotide sequence: TGTGCCAGCAGCTTGACAGGGTGGGGCGAGCAGTACTTC. As protein: CASSLTGWGEQYF.